Listed below are T cell receptor beta chains from one sample, sequenced in a study of blood T cell repertoires in COVID-19. Assay: immunoSEQ multiplex PCR; the TCRdb copy retains only in-frame clones and omits some. Counted here are 85,000 to 120,000 clones, approximately 90% occurring once; the ten biggest clones make up roughly 5.6%. The sample taken for sequencing was peripheral blood. The receptors were sampled from a woman aged 50 to 60 with COVID-19, enrolled during active disease. CDR3s include the opening cysteine and the closing phenylalanine or tryptophan. A D gene is named only where the DNA matches it firmly. Rows may omit the clone size; those that give it use once, few, many or a size class.

v_gene: TRBV12-3/TRBV12-4
abundance: -
j_gene: TRBJ1-2
d_gene: -
CDR3nt: TGTGCCAGCAGGCCACAGGCTAACTATGGCTACACCTTC
CDR3aa: CASRPQANYGYTF

v_gene: TRBV5-1
abundance: -
j_gene: TRBJ2-1
d_gene: TRBD2
CDR3nt: TGCGCCAGCAGCTTCCTAGCGGGGGACTCCTACAATGAGCAGTTCTTC
CDR3aa: CASSFLAGDSYNEQFF

v_gene: TRBV5-1
abundance: -
j_gene: TRBJ2-3
d_gene: TRBD2
CDR3nt: TGCGCCAGCAGCTTGGCGACTAGCGGGGGGATAGATACGCAGTATTTT
CDR3aa: CASSLATSGGIDTQYF

v_gene: TRBV7-9
abundance: -
j_gene: TRBJ1-2
d_gene: -
CDR3nt: TGTGCCAGCAGCCCGGCTAGGGGCGGCTTCTATGGCTACACCTTC
CDR3aa: CASSPARGGFYGYTF

v_gene: TRBV6-5
abundance: -
j_gene: TRBJ1-3
d_gene: TRBD1
CDR3nt: TGTGCCAGCAGCCGGACAGGGGGAAACACCATATATTTT
CDR3aa: CASSRTGGNTIYF

v_gene: TRBV4-1
abundance: -
j_gene: TRBJ1-5
d_gene: -
CDR3nt: TGCGCCAGCAGCCACCCGACAGTCAATCAGCCCCAGCATTTT
CDR3aa: CASSHPTVNQPQHF

v_gene: TRBV7-3
abundance: -
j_gene: TRBJ1-1
d_gene: -
CDR3nt: TGTGCCAGCAGCATTCAGGAGAACACTGAAGCTTTCTTT
CDR3aa: CASSIQENTEAFF

v_gene: TRBV2
abundance: -
j_gene: TRBJ1-5
d_gene: TRBD1
CDR3nt: TGTGCCAGCAGTGAAATGGTGACAGGGGAACAGCCCCAGCATTTT
CDR3aa: CASSEMVTGEQPQHF

v_gene: TRBV4-1
abundance: -
j_gene: TRBJ2-1
d_gene: TRBD2
CDR3nt: TGCGCCAGCAGCCAACGGGAGGGATCCTACAATGAGCAGTTCTTC
CDR3aa: CASSQREGSYNEQFF

v_gene: TRBV30
abundance: once
j_gene: TRBJ1-1
d_gene: TRBD1
CDR3nt: TGTGCCTGGAGGGGGACAGTCAACACTGAAGCTTTCTTT
CDR3aa: CAWRGTVNTEAFF

v_gene: TRBV28
abundance: -
j_gene: TRBJ2-5
d_gene: TRBD1
CDR3nt: TGTGCCAGCAGCCCCGACAGGGGGCCGCCTCAAGAGACCCAGTACTTC
CDR3aa: CASSPDRGPPQETQYF

v_gene: TRBV7-2
abundance: -
j_gene: TRBJ2-1
d_gene: TRBD2
CDR3nt: TGTGCCAGCAGCCCTAGCGGGCTAGCGGGGGGCGAGCAGTTCTTC
CDR3aa: CASSPSGLAGGEQFF

v_gene: TRBV4-1
abundance: -
j_gene: TRBJ2-7
d_gene: TRBD1
CDR3nt: TGCGCCAGCAGACAACAGGGGCGAGATCCCTACGAGCAGTACTTC
CDR3aa: CASRQQGRDPYEQYF

v_gene: TRBV7-2
abundance: -
j_gene: TRBJ2-5
d_gene: -
CDR3nt: TGTGCCAGCAGCTTATGGGACTCCCTCCGTGAGACCCAGTACTTC
CDR3aa: CASSLWDSLRETQYF

v_gene: TRBV7-9
abundance: -
j_gene: TRBJ2-1
d_gene: -
CDR3nt: TGTGCCAGCAGCTGGGGGGGCCAAGAGCAGTTCTTC
CDR3aa: CASSWGGQEQFF

v_gene: TRBV9
abundance: -
j_gene: TRBJ1-6
d_gene: -
CDR3nt: TGTGCCAGCAGCAACCTCGGTGGGGCCAATTCACCCCTCCACTTT
CDR3aa: CASSNLGGANSPLHF

v_gene: TRBV3-1/TRBV3-2
abundance: -
j_gene: TRBJ2-7
d_gene: -
CDR3nt: TGTGCCAGCAGCTCCCGGTACGAGCAGTACTTC
CDR3aa: CASSSRYEQYF

v_gene: TRBV3-1/TRBV3-2
abundance: -
j_gene: TRBJ2-3
d_gene: TRBD2
CDR3nt: TGTGCCAGCAGCCAAGATAGCGGGAGGTATAGTTTGAGGTTCTCCCGCCGCGATACGCAGTATTTT
CDR3aa: CASSQDSGRYSLRFSRRDTQYF

v_gene: TRBV6-5
abundance: -
j_gene: TRBJ2-3
d_gene: TRBD2
CDR3nt: TGTGCCAGCACCCTACTAGCGGGGGGGCCGGATACGCAGTATTTT
CDR3aa: CASTLLAGGPDTQYF

v_gene: TRBV11-2
abundance: -
j_gene: TRBJ1-3
d_gene: -
CDR3nt: TGTGCCAGCAGCTTAGGGTCAGGCCGCTCTGGAAACACCATATATTTT
CDR3aa: CASSLGSGRSGNTIYF

v_gene: TRBV4-1
abundance: -
j_gene: TRBJ1-3
d_gene: -
CDR3nt: TGCGCCAGCAGCCAAGCCTTGAGCTCTGGAAACACCATATATTTT
CDR3aa: CASSQALSSGNTIYF

v_gene: TRBV9
abundance: -
j_gene: TRBJ2-3
d_gene: TRBD2
CDR3nt: TGTGCCAGCAGCGCCGGGGGGGGGCAGAGCACAGATACGCAGTATTTT
CDR3aa: CASSAGGGQSTDTQYF

v_gene: TRBV10-3
abundance: -
j_gene: TRBJ2-1
d_gene: -
CDR3nt: TGTGCCATCAGTGACGAGGGCGGCTCCTACAATGAGCAGTTCTTC
CDR3aa: CAISDEGGSYNEQFF

v_gene: TRBV5-4
abundance: -
j_gene: TRBJ2-4
d_gene: -
CDR3nt: TGTGCCAGCAGTTTCCAGGGAGGAGCCAAAAACATTCAGTACTTC
CDR3aa: CASSFQGGAKNIQYF

v_gene: TRBV19
abundance: -
j_gene: TRBJ2-5
d_gene: -
CDR3nt: TGTGCCAGTAGTCCCTCGGACACGCACTTCGAGACCCAGTACTTC
CDR3aa: CASSPSDTHFETQYF

v_gene: TRBV7-8
abundance: -
j_gene: TRBJ2-3
d_gene: -
CDR3nt: TGTGCCAGCAGCCACTACACAGATACGCAGTATTTT
CDR3aa: CASSHYTDTQYF

v_gene: TRBV3-1/TRBV3-2
abundance: -
j_gene: TRBJ1-1
d_gene: -
CDR3nt: TGTGCCAGCAGCCGCGGGGGCACTGAAGCTTTCTTT
CDR3aa: CASSRGGTEAFF

v_gene: TRBV6-1
abundance: -
j_gene: TRBJ1-5
d_gene: -
CDR3nt: TGTGCCAGCAGTGAAGATCCCGGGGGAGCCGGTAATCAGCCCCAGCATTTT
CDR3aa: CASSEDPGGAGNQPQHF

v_gene: TRBV25-1
abundance: -
j_gene: TRBJ1-1
d_gene: TRBD1
CDR3nt: TGTGCCAGCAGTAGCAGCAGCAGGGGGCGATATACTGAAGCTTTCTTT
CDR3aa: CASSSSSRGRYTEAFF

v_gene: TRBV10-3
abundance: -
j_gene: TRBJ2-1
d_gene: TRBD1
CDR3nt: TGTGCCATCAGTGCCCCGGGACAGGGAAGCAATGAGCAGTTCTTC
CDR3aa: CAISAPGQGSNEQFF

v_gene: TRBV28
abundance: -
j_gene: TRBJ1-2
d_gene: -
CDR3nt: TGTGCCAGCAGTAGCCGACAGGCTCACTATGGCTACACCTTC
CDR3aa: CASSSRQAHYGYTF